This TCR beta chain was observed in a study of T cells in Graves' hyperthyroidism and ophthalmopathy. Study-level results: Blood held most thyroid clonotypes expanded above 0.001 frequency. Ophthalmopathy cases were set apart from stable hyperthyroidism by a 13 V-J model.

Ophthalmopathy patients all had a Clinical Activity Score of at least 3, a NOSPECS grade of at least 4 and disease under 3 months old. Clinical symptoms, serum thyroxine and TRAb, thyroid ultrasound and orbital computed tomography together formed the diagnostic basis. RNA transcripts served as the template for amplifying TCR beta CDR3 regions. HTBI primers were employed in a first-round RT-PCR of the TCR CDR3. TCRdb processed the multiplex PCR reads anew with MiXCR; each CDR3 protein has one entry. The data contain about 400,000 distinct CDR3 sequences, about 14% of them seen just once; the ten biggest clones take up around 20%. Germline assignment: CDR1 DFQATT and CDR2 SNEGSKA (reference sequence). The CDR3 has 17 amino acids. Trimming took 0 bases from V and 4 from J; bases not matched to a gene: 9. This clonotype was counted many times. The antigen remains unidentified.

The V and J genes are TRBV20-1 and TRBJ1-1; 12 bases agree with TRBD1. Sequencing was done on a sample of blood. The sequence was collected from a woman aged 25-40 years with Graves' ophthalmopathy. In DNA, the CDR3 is TGCAGTGCTAGAGATTCCGGGACAGGGGGCATGTTCACTGAAGCTTTCTTT. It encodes CSARDSGTGGMFTEAFF.